The rows below give T cell receptor beta chains drawn from one sample of a study of T cell responses to AZD1222 COVID-19 vaccine. Profiled with immunoSEQ multiplex PCR; TCRdb holds only in-frame clones, not every one. The sample has about 94,000 clones, nearly 90% seen once. The source material was peripheral blood, sampled on day 0 of AZD1222 vaccination. These receptors came from an adult in good health. Each CDR3 is given with its conserved first and last residue. The D gene is left open where the match is weak. The size field is filled for only some rows; it gives once, few, many or a size class.

D gene: TRBD1; J gene: TRBJ1-6; clone size: -; V gene: TRBV7-9; CDR3 DNA: TGTGCCAGCAGCTACCGGGACAGCACTGTTTCACCCCTCCACTTT; CDR3 protein: CASSYRDSTVSPLHF
D gene: -; J gene: TRBJ2-2; clone size: -; V gene: TRBV11-3; CDR3 DNA: TGTGCCAGCAGCTCCCCTCTCGGGGAGCTGTTTTTT; CDR3 protein: CASSSPLGELFF
D gene: -; J gene: TRBJ1-4; clone size: -; V gene: TRBV19; CDR3 DNA: TGTGCCAGTAGTATTTCAAGAAGTGGAGAAAAACTGTTTTTT; CDR3 protein: CASSISRSGEKLFF
D gene: TRBD1; J gene: TRBJ2-4; clone size: -; V gene: TRBV5-4; CDR3 DNA: TGTGCCAGCAGCGCTGGACAGGGTAGAAACATTCAGTACTTC; CDR3 protein: CASSAGQGRNIQYF
D gene: TRBD1; J gene: TRBJ1-2; clone size: -; V gene: TRBV29-1; CDR3 DNA: TGCAGCGCCGCCCGGACAGGGGGCCAGGGCTATGGCTACACCTTC; CDR3 protein: CSAARTGGQGYGYTF
D gene: -; J gene: TRBJ1-6; clone size: -; V gene: TRBV5-4; CDR3 DNA: TGTGCCAGCAGCTTCGGGGCAGTTTATAATTCACCCCTCCACTTT; CDR3 protein: CASSFGAVYNSPLHF
D gene: -; J gene: TRBJ2-2; clone size: medium-sized; V gene: TRBV7-6; CDR3 DNA: TGTGCCAGCAGCCCAGGAGGGGCATCCACCGGGGAGCTGTTTTTT; CDR3 protein: CASSPGGASTGELFF
D gene: -; J gene: TRBJ2-3; clone size: -; V gene: TRBV7-3; CDR3 DNA: TGTGCCAGCAGCCCAAGCACAGATACGCAGTATTTT; CDR3 protein: CASSPSTDTQYF
D gene: -; J gene: TRBJ2-7; clone size: -; V gene: TRBV6-5; CDR3 DNA: TGTGCCGGGGGGCAGGGAGGTTCCTACGAGCAGTACTTC; CDR3 protein: CAGGQGGSYEQYF
D gene: TRBD1; J gene: TRBJ2-2; clone size: -; V gene: TRBV27; CDR3 DNA: TGTGCCAGCAGCCGACCGGACAGGTTATACACCGGGGAGCTGTTTTTT; CDR3 protein: CASSRPDRLYTGELFF
D gene: TRBD2; J gene: TRBJ2-7; clone size: -; V gene: TRBV3-1/TRBV3-2; CDR3 DNA: TGTGCCAGCAGCCACCAGCGGGGGGGCAAGGGGAAGATCTACGAGCAGTACTTC; CDR3 protein: CASSHQRGGKGKIYEQYF
D gene: TRBD2; J gene: TRBJ2-7; clone size: -; V gene: TRBV5-4; CDR3 DNA: TGTGCCAGCAGCTTGATTCCGGGGGGCTCCTACGAGCAGTACTTC; CDR3 protein: CASSLIPGGSYEQYF
D gene: TRBD1; J gene: TRBJ2-7; clone size: -; V gene: TRBV28; CDR3 DNA: TGTGCCAGCAGTTTCCCGGGACAGTCAACGAGCTACGAGCAGTACTTC; CDR3 protein: CASSFPGQSTSYEQYF
D gene: TRBD1; J gene: TRBJ2-7; clone size: -; V gene: TRBV29-1; CDR3 DNA: TGCAGCGTCCCCGGGACAGGGGGTTACGAGCAGTACTTC; CDR3 protein: CSVPGTGGYEQYF
D gene: -; J gene: TRBJ1-5; clone size: -; V gene: TRBV24-1; CDR3 DNA: TGTGCCACCAGTGTCGGGCAGGAGCCGAATCAGCCCCAGCATTTT; CDR3 protein: CATSVGQEPNQPQHF
D gene: -; J gene: TRBJ1-5; clone size: -; V gene: TRBV5-8; CDR3 DNA: TGTGCCAGCAGCTTGCGGGGTGGCAATCAGCCCCAGCATTTT; CDR3 protein: CASSLRGGNQPQHF
D gene: TRBD2; J gene: TRBJ2-3; clone size: -; V gene: TRBV6-5; CDR3 DNA: TGTGCCAGCAGGTCCCCGGGACTAGGGGTAGATACGCAGTATTTT; CDR3 protein: CASRSPGLGVDTQYF
D gene: -; J gene: TRBJ2-7; clone size: once; V gene: TRBV6-5; CDR3 DNA: TGTGCCAGCAGGTGGGAGGGGGCGTCCCACGAGCAGTACTTC; CDR3 protein: CASRWEGASHEQYF
D gene: -; J gene: TRBJ2-7; clone size: once; V gene: TRBV27; CDR3 DNA: TGTGCCAGCAGTTTATTAGGGCAGGGTGGCTACGAGCAGTACTTC; CDR3 protein: CASSLLGQGGYEQYF
D gene: -; J gene: TRBJ2-7; clone size: -; V gene: TRBV3-1/TRBV3-2; CDR3 DNA: TGTGCCAGCAGCGGGGGGGCCTGGTACGAGCAGTACTTC; CDR3 protein: CASSGGAWYEQYF
D gene: -; J gene: TRBJ1-2; clone size: -; V gene: TRBV5-1; CDR3 DNA: TGCGCCAGCAGCTGGGGGGCAGACTATGGCTACACCTTC; CDR3 protein: CASSWGADYGYTF
D gene: -; J gene: TRBJ2-5; clone size: -; V gene: TRBV5-1; CDR3 DNA: TGCGCCAGCAGCTTTAGTGGGGGGAAAGAGACCCAGTACTTC; CDR3 protein: CASSFSGGKETQYF
D gene: TRBD2; J gene: TRBJ2-1; clone size: -; V gene: TRBV6-4; CDR3 DNA: TGTGCCAGCAGTGAAATTCCTAGCGGGGCCTATGAGCAGTTCTTC; CDR3 protein: CASSEIPSGAYEQFF
D gene: TRBD2; J gene: TRBJ2-3; clone size: -; V gene: TRBV19; CDR3 DNA: TGTGCCAGTAGTATGAGTAGCGGGGCCACAGATACGCAGTATTTT; CDR3 protein: CASSMSSGATDTQYF
D gene: -; J gene: TRBJ2-5; clone size: -; V gene: TRBV10-2; CDR3 DNA: TGCGCCAGCAGTGAGTCGAGACTACAAGAGACCCAGTACTTC; CDR3 protein: CASSESRLQETQYF
D gene: -; J gene: TRBJ1-4; clone size: once; V gene: TRBV4-2; CDR3 DNA: TGTGCCAGCAGCCAATTCACAGGGAGGCAACTGTTTTTT; CDR3 protein: CASSQFTGRQLFF
D gene: -; J gene: TRBJ1-6; clone size: few; V gene: TRBV9; CDR3 DNA: TGTGCCAGCAGCGTAGATCCTGGGGATAATTCACCCCTCCACTTT; CDR3 protein: CASSVDPGDNSPLHF
D gene: -; J gene: TRBJ2-3; clone size: -; V gene: TRBV5-1; CDR3 DNA: TGCGCCAGCAGCTTCCGCGTGACCAGCACAGATACGCAGTATTTT; CDR3 protein: CASSFRVTSTDTQYF
D gene: TRBD1; J gene: TRBJ1-2; clone size: -; V gene: TRBV6-2/TRBV6-3; CDR3 DNA: TGTGCCAGCAGGCCTACAGGGGATGGCTATGGCTACACCTTC; CDR3 protein: CASRPTGDGYGYTF
D gene: TRBD1; J gene: TRBJ2-2; clone size: -; V gene: TRBV7-8; CDR3 DNA: TGTGCCAGCAGCTACCGGACAGGGGTGGGCACCGGGGAGCTGTTTTTT; CDR3 protein: CASSYRTGVGTGELFF
D gene: -; J gene: TRBJ2-6; clone size: -; V gene: TRBV7-3; CDR3 DNA: TGTGCCAGCAGCCCCCCTCTAGTCGGTGGGGTCAACAACAACTCTGGGGCCAACGTCCTGACTTTC; CDR3 protein: CASSPPLVGGVNNNSGANVLTF
D gene: TRBD2; J gene: TRBJ2-7; clone size: -; V gene: TRBV7-2; CDR3 DNA: TGTGCCAGCAGCCTATACCGGGGGGCCTACGAGCAGTACTTC; CDR3 protein: CASSLYRGAYEQYF
D gene: -; J gene: TRBJ2-1; clone size: -; V gene: TRBV9; CDR3 DNA: TGTGCCAGCAGCGTAGATGCTAGCGACGTTAGTGAGCAGTTCTTC; CDR3 protein: CASSVDASDVSEQFF
D gene: TRBD2; J gene: TRBJ2-5; clone size: -; V gene: TRBV30; CDR3 DNA: TGTGCCCGGGCGACTAGCGGGGGGGGAGATGAGACCCAGTACTTC; CDR3 protein: CARATSGGGDETQYF